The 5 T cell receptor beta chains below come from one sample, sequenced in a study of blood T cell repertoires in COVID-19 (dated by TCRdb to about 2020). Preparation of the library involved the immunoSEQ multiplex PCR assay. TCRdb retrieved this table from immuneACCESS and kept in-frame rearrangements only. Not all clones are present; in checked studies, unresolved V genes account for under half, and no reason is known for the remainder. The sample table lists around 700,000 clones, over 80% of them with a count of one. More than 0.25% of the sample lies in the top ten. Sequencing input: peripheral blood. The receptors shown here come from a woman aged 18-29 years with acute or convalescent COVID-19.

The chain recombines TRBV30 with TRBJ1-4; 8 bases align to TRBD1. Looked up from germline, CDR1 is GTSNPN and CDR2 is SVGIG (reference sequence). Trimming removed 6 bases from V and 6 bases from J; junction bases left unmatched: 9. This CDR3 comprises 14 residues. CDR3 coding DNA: TGTGCCTGCCCTCAGGGGGCGTCAGATGAAAAACTGTTTTTT. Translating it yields CACPQGASDEKLFF.

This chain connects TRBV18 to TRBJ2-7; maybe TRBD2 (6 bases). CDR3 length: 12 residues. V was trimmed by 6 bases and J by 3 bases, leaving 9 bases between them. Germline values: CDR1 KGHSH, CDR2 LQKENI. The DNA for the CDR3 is TGTGCCAGCTCTTTGGAGGGCTACGAGCAGTACTTC. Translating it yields CASSLEGYEQYF.

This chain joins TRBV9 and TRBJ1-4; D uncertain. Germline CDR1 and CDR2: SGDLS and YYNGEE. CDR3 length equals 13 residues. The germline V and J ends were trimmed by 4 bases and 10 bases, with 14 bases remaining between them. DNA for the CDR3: TGTGCCAGCAGCCCCCCGGGGAGCGGAAAACTGTTTTTT. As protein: CASSPPGSGKLFF.

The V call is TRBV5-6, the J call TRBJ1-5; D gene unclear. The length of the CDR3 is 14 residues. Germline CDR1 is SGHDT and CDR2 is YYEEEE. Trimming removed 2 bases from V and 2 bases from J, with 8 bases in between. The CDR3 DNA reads TGTGCCAGCAGCTTTGGCATCCGCAATCAGCCCCAGCATTTT. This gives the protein CASSFGIRNQPQHF.

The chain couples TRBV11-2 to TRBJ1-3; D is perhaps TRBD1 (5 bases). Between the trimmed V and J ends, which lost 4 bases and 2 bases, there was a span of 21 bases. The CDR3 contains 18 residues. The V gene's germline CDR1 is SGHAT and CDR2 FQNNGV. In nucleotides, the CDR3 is TGTGCCAGCAGCTCTATCCTCCGGACAAGGGATGCTGGAAACACCATATATTTT. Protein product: CASSSILRTRDAGNTIYF.